A selection of T cell receptor beta chains follows, all from one sample in a study of blood T cells in healthy people across ages. MiXCR, run by TCRdb on the 5' RACE reads, gives a single entry per CDR3 protein. The sample carries about 840,000 distinct CDR3 sequences, roughly 29% recorded once. In addition, the sample was reused for a study of T cells of mothers and their children.

Input material: blood. The receptor set was obtained from a woman in her forties in good health. Each CDR3 is given with its conserved first and last residue. A D gene is named only where the DNA matches it firmly. The size field is filled for only some rows; it gives once, few, many or a size class.

V gene: TRBV20-1
J gene: TRBJ1-5
D gene: -
clone size: -
CDR3 protein: CSGKEAGVNQPQHF
CDR3 DNA: TGCAGTGGGAAGGAGGCAGGGGTCAATCAGCCCCAGCATTTT

V gene: TRBV7-3
J gene: TRBJ2-1
D gene: -
clone size: few
CDR3 protein: CASSAPSSNEQFF
CDR3 DNA: TGTGCCAGCAGCGCGCCGTCGAGCAATGAGCAGTTCTTC

V gene: TRBV15
J gene: TRBJ2-2
D gene: -
clone size: few
CDR3 protein: CATSRMGPNTGELFF
CDR3 DNA: TGTGCCACCAGCAGAATGGGACCGAACACCGGGGAGCTGTTTTTT

V gene: TRBV5-1
J gene: TRBJ2-4
D gene: -
clone size: -
CDR3 protein: CASSLGTASFSQEQYF
CDR3 DNA: TGCGCCAGCAGCTTGGGGACAGCGAGTTTTTCCCAGGAGCAGTACTTC

V gene: TRBV6-5
J gene: TRBJ1-6
D gene: TRBD1
clone size: few
CDR3 protein: CASSRDRGLSSPLHF
CDR3 DNA: TGTGCCAGCAGTAGGGACAGGGGGTTGTCTTCACCCCTCCACTTT

V gene: TRBV5-1
J gene: TRBJ2-4
D gene: -
clone size: many
CDR3 protein: CASSLDPSVPITSNIQYF
CDR3 DNA: TGCGCCAGCAGCTTGGATCCCAGTGTCCCAATAACGTCGAACATTCAGTACTTC

V gene: TRBV4-2
J gene: TRBJ1-6
D gene: -
clone size: few
CDR3 protein: CASSQDPRGSSPLHF
CDR3 DNA: TGTGCCAGCAGCCAAGATCCCAGAGGAAGTTCGCCCCTCCACTTT

V gene: TRBV6-1
J gene: TRBJ2-6
D gene: -
clone size: many
CDR3 protein: CASSDARNGANVLTF
CDR3 DNA: TGTGCCAGCAGTGATGCGAGGAACGGGGCCAACGTCCTGACTTTC

V gene: TRBV11-2
J gene: TRBJ2-7
D gene: TRBD2
clone size: many
CDR3 protein: CASSLDRWLAGGILSYEQYF
CDR3 DNA: TGTGCCAGCAGCTTAGATAGGTGGCTAGCGGGGGGGATTCTTTCCTACGAGCAGTACTTC

V gene: TRBV6-6
J gene: TRBJ1-5
D gene: -
clone size: -
CDR3 protein: CASLSGEPPGPQHF
CDR3 DNA: TGTGCCAGCCTCTCTGGGGAGCCCCCGGGTCCCCAGCATTTT

V gene: TRBV7-2
J gene: TRBJ2-7
D gene: -
clone size: -
CDR3 protein: CTSSLESAVPEQYF
CDR3 DNA: TGTACCAGCAGCTTAGAGTCGGCAGTTCCCGAGCAGTACTTC

V gene: TRBV7-6
J gene: TRBJ2-7
D gene: TRBD1
clone size: -
CDR3 protein: CASSIGTGNAYEQYF
CDR3 DNA: TGTGCCAGCAGCATCGGGACAGGGAACGCCTACGAGCAGTACTTC

V gene: TRBV6-5
J gene: TRBJ1-1
D gene: -
clone size: -
CDR3 protein: CASSPDLGRYTEAFF
CDR3 DNA: TGTGCCAGCAGTCCGGATTTGGGTCGGTACACTGAAGCTTTCTTT

V gene: TRBV7-6
J gene: TRBJ1-1
D gene: -
clone size: -
CDR3 protein: CASSLGPRNTEAFF
CDR3 DNA: TGTGCCAGCAGCTTAGGGCCGAGGAACACTGAAGCTTTCTTT

V gene: TRBV12-3/TRBV12-4
J gene: TRBJ2-3
D gene: TRBD2
clone size: -
CDR3 protein: CASRIISGVSTDTQYF
CDR3 DNA: TGTGCCAGCAGGATTATTAGCGGGGTGAGCACGGATACGCAGTATTTT

V gene: TRBV7-9
J gene: TRBJ2-6
D gene: -
clone size: -
CDR3 protein: CASSISGSRLLSGANVLTF
CDR3 DNA: TGTGCCAGCAGCATTTCGGGGAGCCGGTTGCTCTCTGGGGCCAACGTCCTGACTTTC

V gene: TRBV20-1
J gene: TRBJ2-3
D gene: TRBD2
clone size: -
CDR3 protein: CSASGGLAGELDTQYF
CDR3 DNA: TGCAGTGCTAGTGGTGGACTAGCGGGAGAGTTAGATACGCAGTATTTT

V gene: TRBV7-2
J gene: TRBJ1-2
D gene: -
clone size: -
CDR3 protein: CASSLDGAKGNYGYTF
CDR3 DNA: TGTGCCAGCAGCTTAGATGGGGCTAAAGGGAACTATGGCTACACCTTC

V gene: TRBV7-3
J gene: TRBJ2-2
D gene: TRBD1
clone size: once
CDR3 protein: CAGSHMTGTATGELFF
CDR3 DNA: TGTGCCGGCAGCCATATGACAGGGACGGCCACCGGGGAGCTGTTTTTT

V gene: TRBV5-1
J gene: TRBJ1-4
D gene: -
clone size: -
CDR3 protein: CASSLDRPEKLFF
CDR3 DNA: TGCGCCAGCAGCTTGGATCGACCTGAAAAACTGTTTTTT

V gene: TRBV6-1
J gene: TRBJ2-5
D gene: -
clone size: few
CDR3 protein: CASSDPGRVGETQYF
CDR3 DNA: TGTGCCAGCAGTGATCCCGGGCGGGTTGGAGAGACCCAGTACTTC

V gene: TRBV7-2
J gene: TRBJ2-1
D gene: TRBD1
clone size: many
CDR3 protein: CASSRDRGRNNEQFF
CDR3 DNA: TGTGCCAGCAGCCGTGACAGGGGGCGTAACAATGAGCAGTTCTTC

V gene: TRBV4-1
J gene: TRBJ2-3
D gene: TRBD2
clone size: once
CDR3 protein: CASSQESASGVTNTDTQYF
CDR3 DNA: TGCGCCAGCAGCCAAGAGTCGGCTAGCGGGGTCACTAACACAGATACGCAGTATTTT

V gene: TRBV13
J gene: TRBJ2-7
D gene: TRBD2
clone size: -
CDR3 protein: CASRYGGSYEQYF
CDR3 DNA: TGTGCCAGCCGTTACGGGGGGTCCTACGAGCAGTACTTC

V gene: TRBV5-6
J gene: TRBJ1-2
D gene: TRBD1
clone size: -
CDR3 protein: CASSRPGRGRDYGYTF
CDR3 DNA: TGTGCCAGCAGCCGCCCGGGCAGGGGGCGCGACTATGGCTACACCTTC

V gene: TRBV4-3
J gene: TRBJ2-1
D gene: -
clone size: -
CDR3 protein: CASSQEPGPRSSNEQFF
CDR3 DNA: TGCGCCAGCAGCCAAGAACCGGGACCAAGGTCAAGCAATGAGCAGTTCTTC

V gene: TRBV21-1
J gene: TRBJ2-3
D gene: -
clone size: -
CDR3 protein: CASSKWVAGYTDTQYF
CDR3 DNA: TGTGCCAGCAGCAAATGGGTTGCGGGCTACACAGATACGCAGTATTTT

V gene: TRBV6-5
J gene: TRBJ1-4
D gene: TRBD1
clone size: few
CDR3 protein: CASSYTGTAYEKLFF
CDR3 DNA: TGTGCCAGCAGTTACACCGGGACAGCCTATGAAAAACTGTTTTTT

V gene: TRBV7-2
J gene: TRBJ2-5
D gene: TRBD2
clone size: -
CDR3 protein: CASSSPKSSGGALGAQYF
CDR3 DNA: TGTGCCAGCAGCTCGCCCAAAAGTAGCGGGGGGGCCCTAGGGGCCCAGTACTTC

V gene: TRBV4-1
J gene: TRBJ2-7
D gene: -
clone size: -
CDR3 protein: CASSHVGKEGREAQYF
CDR3 DNA: TGCGCCAGCAGCCATGTAGGGAAGGAAGGGAGAGAGGCCCAGTACTTC